This T cell receptor beta chain stems from a study of T cell repertoires in cytomegalovirus infection. Points on this clonotype: Its specificity is not known.

One entry per CDR3 protein results from TCRdb running MiXCR on the reads. The sample holds around 750,000 distinct CDR3 sequences, approximately 32% seen once. Regarding the study as a whole: CMV-specific TCR beta clonotypes restricted by HLA-C were the ones dominating the ex vivo response.

The length of the CDR3 is 14 residues. CDR1 is MNHEY and CDR2 is SVGEGT in the germline V gene. V was cut by 7 bases and J by 3 bases, with 13 bases left in between. This specimen was cultured CD8+ T cells from PBMCs, taken from culture after CMV antigen stimulation. The gene calls are TRBV6-2 or TRBV6-3 and TRBJ2-1, with a tentative D call TRBD2 (5 bases). The TCR originated in a human donor in good health (CMV status not recorded). Some clones in this sample may be carry-over from other donors' samples. Here the CDR3 reads CASIEGLGYNEQFF. The CDR3 DNA follows: TGTGCCAGCATAGAGGGTTTAGGCTACAATGAGCAGTTCTTC.